Shown below are 2 T cell receptor beta chains from a single sample sequenced in a study of CD8 T cells in Susac syndrome. Random hexamers primed reverse transcription of about 0.45 to 1 ug RNA. A single record per CDR3 protein comes from TCRdb applying MiXCR to the immunoSEQ multiplex PCR reads. Found here are approximately 190,000 distinct CDR3 sequences, 85% to 95% of them singletons; the top ten hold approximately 0.098%. The sequenced material came from CD4+ T cells from PBMCs. Every receptor here comes from a human donor in good health.

This clonotype has just a few counts. The J gene is TRBJ2-5, the V gene TRBV25-1, with 9 bases aligning to TRBD2. Per germline, CDR1 MGHDK and CDR2 SYGVNS. Trimming took 8 bases from V and 7 from J; bases not matched to a gene: 5. This CDR3 is 12 amino acids long. CDR3 loop: CASGIAGATQYF. DNA for the CDR3: TGTGCCAGCGGGATAGCGGGGGCGACCCAGTACTTC.

This chain joins TRBV2 and TRBJ2-3, with a weak D call TRBD1 (5 bases). This CDR3 contains 13 residues. The ends were cut back, 8 bases at V and 2 bases at J, with 11 bases in the middle. CDR1 and CDR2 from the germline V gene are SNHLY and FYNNEI. The DNA for the CDR3 is TGTGCCAGCTTGTATGGACACACAGATACGCAGTATTTT. Encoded protein: CASLYGHTDTQYF.